This T cell receptor beta chain came from a study of blood T cells in healthy people across ages. Study results and limitations: Age advanced and TCR beta diversity per million T cells fell, roughly linearly.

Extractions gave at least 5.5 micrograms of total RNA per sample. A second PCR of roughly 7 to 11 cycles used a sample-barcoded 5' primer and a J-beta primer mix. TCRdb independently ran MiXCR on the 5' RACE reads; one entry per CDR3 protein. The sample has 700,000 to 900,000 distinct CDR3 sequences; around a quarter are singletons. In germline, CDR1 is SGHRS, CDR2 YFSETQ. Deletions cut 0 bases from V and 2 bases from J, with 12 bases between. CDR3 length equals 15 residues. This clonotype was found a few times. Antigen: not known. These same data were also listed under a study on T cells of mothers and their children. That work adds: The sample comes from roughly 9 healthy Caucasian donors: mothers and children. The yield was over 8 million TCR beta CDR3 reads from each mother and 2.5 million to 3 million from each child.

Sequenced sample: blood. This sequence originates from a boy aged 10-17 years in good health. This chain joins TRBV5-1 and TRBJ2-7; the D is unclear. The CDR3 here is CASSLGVQVTYEQYF. As DNA, the CDR3 is TGCGCCAGCAGCTTGGGGGTCCAAGTGACCTACGAGCAGTACTTC. The complete variable domain, with remaining parts taken from reference TRBV5-1 and TRBJ2-7, reads KAGVTQTPRYLIKTRGQQVTLSCSPISGHRSVSWYQQTPGQGLQFLFEYFSETQRNKGNFPGRFSGRQFSNSRSEMNVSTLELGDSALYLCASSLGVQVTYEQYFGPGTRLTVT.